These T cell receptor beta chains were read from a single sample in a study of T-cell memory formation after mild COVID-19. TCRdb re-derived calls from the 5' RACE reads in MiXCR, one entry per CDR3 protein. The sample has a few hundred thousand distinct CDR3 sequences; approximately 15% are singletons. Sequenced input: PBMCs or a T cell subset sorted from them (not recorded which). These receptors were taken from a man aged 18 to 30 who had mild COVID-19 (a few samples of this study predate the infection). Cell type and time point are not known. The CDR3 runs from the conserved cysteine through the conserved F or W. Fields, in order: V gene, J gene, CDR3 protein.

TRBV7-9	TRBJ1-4	CASSAPGATNEKLFF
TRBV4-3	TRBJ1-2	CASSQASGGYGYTF
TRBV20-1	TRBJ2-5	CSAPGADQETQYF
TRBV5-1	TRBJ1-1	CASSLVGIEAFF
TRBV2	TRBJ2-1	CASSEGWQGPEQFF
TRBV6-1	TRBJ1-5	CASSEERFVQPQHF
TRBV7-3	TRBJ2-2	CASSSRNGELFF
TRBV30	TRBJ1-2	CAWSLHFGHHTF
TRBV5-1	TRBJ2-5	CASSFGQGALGETQYF
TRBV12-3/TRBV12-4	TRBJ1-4	CASSFGPVNEKLFF
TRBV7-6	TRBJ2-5	CASSIRGDSETQYF
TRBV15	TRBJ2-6	CATRDSGANVLTF
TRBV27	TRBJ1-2	CASSLNGGRGYTF
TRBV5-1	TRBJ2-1	CASSLAGHINEQFF
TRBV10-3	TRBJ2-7	CAIGDSYEQYF
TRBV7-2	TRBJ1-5	CASSLVAPGNQPQHF
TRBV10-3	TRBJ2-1	CAISAAGTAYNEQFF
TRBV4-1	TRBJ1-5	CASSQDWTQTGIYQPQHF
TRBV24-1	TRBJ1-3	CATSVGNTIYF
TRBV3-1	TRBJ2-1	CASSPGQGGIDEQFF
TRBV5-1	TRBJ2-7	CASSRDRGNYEQYF
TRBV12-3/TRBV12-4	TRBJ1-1	CASRGADRAEAFF
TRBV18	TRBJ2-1	CASSPPGTYNEQFF
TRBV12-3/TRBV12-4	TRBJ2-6	CASSFWTGANVLTF
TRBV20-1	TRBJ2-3	CSAPRTADLTDTQYF
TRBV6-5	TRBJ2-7	CASSHGTELYEQYF
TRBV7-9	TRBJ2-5	CASSPREGETQYF
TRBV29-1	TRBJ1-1	CSVGHPKRLEAFF
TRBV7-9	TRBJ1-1	CASSSGWGDGTEAFF
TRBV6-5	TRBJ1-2	CASSTPGRSRHF
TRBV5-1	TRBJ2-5	CASSLGTTKETQYF
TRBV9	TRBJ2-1	CASSVGGGAGSYNEQFF
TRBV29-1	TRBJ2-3	CSVFWSTDTQYF
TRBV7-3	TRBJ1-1	CASSPQGAMNTEAFF
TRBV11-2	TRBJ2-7	CASSLDLWTDEQYF
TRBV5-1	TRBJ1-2	CASSSGVSEIDYGYTF
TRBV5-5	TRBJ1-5	CASSFWGHPGQPQHF
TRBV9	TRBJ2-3	CASSPGTSGRASTDTQYF
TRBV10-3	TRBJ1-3	CATGPTDSGNTIYF
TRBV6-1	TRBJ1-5	CASSEAEGTGGQPQHF
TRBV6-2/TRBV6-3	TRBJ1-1	CASSYRGRVMNTEAFF
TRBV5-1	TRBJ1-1	CAISPGGVVNTEAFF
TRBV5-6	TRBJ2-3	CASSPGPFSDTDTQYF
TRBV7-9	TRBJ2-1	CASSFSAAGGLAWFYNEQFF
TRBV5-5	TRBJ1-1	CASSRVPGVEAFF
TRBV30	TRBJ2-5	CAWSLGVGPQETQYF
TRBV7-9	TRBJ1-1	CASSPGLQLNTEAFF
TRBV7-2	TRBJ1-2	CASSSPGALGYTF
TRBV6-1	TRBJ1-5	CASSEGGRSQPQHF
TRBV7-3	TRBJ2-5	CATEETQYF
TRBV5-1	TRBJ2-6	CASSLGASGANVLTF
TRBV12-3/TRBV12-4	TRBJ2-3	CASSLEVLSTDTQYF
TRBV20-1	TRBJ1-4	CSAKVPGLATNEKLFF
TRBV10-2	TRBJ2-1	CASNPGQGAHNEQFF
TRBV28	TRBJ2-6	CASKSWTGYSGANVLTF
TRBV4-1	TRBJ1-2	CASSQGVVNYGYTF
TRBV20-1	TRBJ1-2	CSASSGQGPGYTF